What follows are 30 T cell receptor beta chains derived from one specimen sequenced in a study of identifying expanded T cells in peripheral blood. TCRdb's table, derived via immunoSEQ multiplex PCR, lists solely in-frame clones and lacks some. The sample holds about 100,000 clones; approximately 88% are singletons and the top ten take around 5%. The sequenced sample was blood. The origin of the receptors is a person aged 18 to 70 in good health.

The rearrangement joins TRBV5-1 to TRBJ1-1; D ambiguous. The CDR3 has 13 amino acids. Germline assignment: CDR1 SGHRS and CDR2 YFSETQ. V lost 0 bases, J lost 5 bases, and 8 bases lay in between. This CDR3 reads CASSLVAETEAFF. CDR3 nucleotides: TGCGCCAGCAGCTTGGTGGCTGAGACTGAAGCTTTCTTT.

The CDR3 region has the DNA TGCGCCAGCAGTGCGGGCAGGCTCACAGATACGCAGTATTTT. It encodes CASSAGRLTDTQYF. The chain links TRBV10-2 to TRBJ2-3; D unresolved. Per the germline V gene, CDR1 is WSHSY and CDR2 is SAAADI. This CDR3 has 14 residues. V was pared by 4 bases and J by 2 bases, with 10 bases between.

The DNA of the CDR3 is TGTGCCAGCAGCCCTCTGGGACTAGCGGGAGGCACAGATACGCAGTATTTT. Protein: CASSPLGLAGGTDTQYF. The chain couples TRBV9 to TRBJ2-3; TRBD2 matches at 14 bases. Germline CDR1 reads SGDLS; CDR2 reads YYNGEE. The CDR3 runs to 17 residues. V trimming: 4 bases; J trimming: 1 base; junction bases outside the gene matches: 5.

The chain links TRBV30 to TRBJ1-2; the D is unclear. The germline V gene encodes CDR1 GTSNPN and CDR2 SVGIG (reference sequence). CDR3 length: 14 amino acids. V was shortened by 1 base and J by 2 bases, with 11 bases between the two germline ends. The CDR3 sequence is CAWSAGSGNYGYTF. Here the CDR3 DNA reads TGTGCCTGGAGTGCGGGCTCCGGGAACTATGGCTACACCTTC.

V gene TRBV27 combines with J gene TRBJ2-5; TRBD1 matches 10 bases. Losses at the gene ends were 6 bases for V and 4 bases for J; bases not matched to a gene: 11. The CDR3 spans 16 residues. CDR1 MNHEY and CDR2 SMNVEV come from the germline V gene (reference sequence). CDR3 residues: CASSLRQGAGRETQYF. As DNA, the CDR3 is TGTGCCAGCAGCCTTCGACAGGGGGCCGGTAGAGAGACCCAGTACTTC.

The genes are TRBV4-1 and TRBJ1-2; D gene uncertain. This CDR3 has 15 amino acids. Germline-derived CDR1 and CDR2 are MGHRA and YSYEKL. The V end lost 0 bases, the J end lost 4 bases, and 12 bases lay between the germline ends. The CDR3 reads CASSQDGQPAYGYTF. DNA for the CDR3: TGCGCCAGCAGCCAAGATGGGCAACCGGCCTATGGCTACACCTTC.

The rearrangement links TRBV19 to TRBJ1-4; D uncertain. CDR3 length: 15 residues. V lost 5 bases, J lost 9 bases, and 19 bases lay in between. The germline gives CDR1 LNHDA, CDR2 SQIVND (reference sequence). CDR3 protein: CASSLISLGSKKLFF. The DNA for the CDR3 is TGTGCCAGTAGTCTGATCAGTTTGGGGTCTAAAAAACTGTTTTTT. Supplemented by reference TRBV19 and TRBJ1-4, the full variable domain reads DGGITQSPKYLFRKEGQNVTLSCEQNLNHDAMYWYRQDPGQGLRLIYYSQIVNDFQKGDIAEGYSVSREKKESFPLTVTSAQKNPTAFYLCASSLISLGSKKLFFGSGTQLSVL.

Worth noting for this clone: Other DNA sequences of this sample code for an identical CDR3. This sequence joins TRBV7-3 and TRBJ1-1; the match to TRBD1 covers 7 bases. Trimming removed 5 bases from V and 2 bases from J; junction bases left unmatched: 5. The CDR3 sequence is 14 residues long. The germline V gene has CDR1 SGHTA and CDR2 FQGTGA. CDR3: CASSLTGLNTEAFF. CDR3 nucleotides: TGTGCCAGCAGCCTGACAGGGCTCAACACTGAAGCTTTCTTT.

The chain recombines TRBV7-2 with TRBJ2-2, with D perhaps assigned TRBD1 or TRBD2 (5 bases each). The CDR3 totals 14 residues. The germline gives CDR1 SGHTA, CDR2 FQGNSA. V shed 6 bases and J shed 8 bases, with 16 bases lying between them. CDR3 sequence reads: CASRPDPGAGELFF. The CDR3 DNA follows: TGTGCCAGCAGACCCGATCCCGGGGCGGGGGAGCTGTTTTTT.

The rearrangement joins TRBV18 to TRBJ2-7, with 11 nucleotides matching TRBD1. Germline V gene sequence: CDR1 KGHSH, CDR2 LQKENI. The CDR3 length is 14 residues. V dropped 5 bases and J dropped 7; count of bases not matched to a gene: 7. The CDR3 nucleotides read TGTGCCAGCTCAGATGGACAGGGGGCGGGGGAGCAGTACTTC. The encoded protein is CASSDGQGAGEQYF.

The chain recombines TRBV30 with TRBJ2-6; possibly TRBD1 or TRBD2 for D (6 bases each). V shed 5 bases and J shed 2 bases, with 10 bases lying between them. There are 14 residues in the CDR3. Germline lookup yields CDR1 GTSNPN and CDR2 SVGIG (reference sequence). This chain's CDR3 is CAWSGGTGANVLTF. CDR3 coding DNA: TGTGCCTGGTCCGGGGGCACTGGGGCCAACGTCCTGACTTTC.

V is TRBV11-3 and J is TRBJ1-2; D is unresolved. V lost 5 bases and J lost 2, with 18 bases in between. The CDR3 is 16 amino acids. Germline loops: CDR1 SGHNT, CDR2 YENEEA. CDR3 residues: CASSPSTLRHNYGYTF. CDR3 bases: TGTGCCAGCAGCCCTTCCACTCTGCGCCACAACTATGGCTACACCTTC.

This clone was found once. CDR3 residues: CASSITGQGPRPQHF. CDR3 DNA: TGTGCCAGTAGTATTACGGGACAGGGGCCAAGGCCCCAGCATTTT. This chain uses TRBV19 with TRBJ1-5; TRBD1 aligns across 10 bases. The length of the CDR3 is 15 residues. Trimming cost V 3 bases and J 9 bases; bases outside gene matches: 8. The germline V gene encodes CDR1 LNHDA and CDR2 SQIVND (reference sequence). Full variable domain (missing parts from reference TRBV19 and TRBJ1-5): DGGITQSPKYLFRKEGQNVTLSCEQNLNHDAMYWYRQDPGQGLRLIYYSQIVNDFQKGDIAEGYSVSREKKESFPLTVTSAQKNPTAFYLCASSITGQGPRPQHFGDGTRLSIL.

This rearrangement joins TRBV29-1 to TRBJ1-2; 9 bases are a match to TRBD1. Germline assignment: CDR1 SQVTM and CDR2 ANQGSEA. CDR3 length: 13 residues. V gave up 6 bases and J gave up 8 bases; unmatched junction bases: 10. The DNA of the CDR3 is TGCAGCGTGCTCAATACAGGGGGCGAGGGCTACACCTTC. Residues: CSVLNTGGEGYTF.

This chain connects TRBV19 to TRBJ2-2; perhaps TRBD2 as D (7 bases). The V and J ends lost 10 bases and 7 bases respectively, with 13 bases between them. The CDR3 consists of 12 residues. Germline V gene sequence: CDR1 LNHDA, CDR2 SQIVND (reference sequence). The CDR3 bases are TGTGCCACGGGCGGGGGCGGCGGGGAGCTGTTTTTT. Encoded protein: CATGGGGGELFF.

The chain uses TRBV25-1 and TRBJ1-6, with no clear D. This CDR3 is 16 amino acids long. Per the germline V gene, CDR1 is MGHDK and CDR2 is SYGVNS. Trimming left V 4 bases short and J 7 bases short, with 17 bases between. This chain's CDR3 is CASSVGVGMANSPLHF. The CDR3 DNA sequence: TGTGCCAGCAGTGTAGGTGTAGGGATGGCGAATTCACCCCTCCACTTT. The full variable domain, rest sourced from reference TRBV25-1 and TRBJ1-6, is EADIYQTPRYLVIGTGKKITLECSQTMGHDKMYWYQQDPGMELHLIHYSYGVNSTEKGDLSSESTVSRIRTEHFPLTLESARPSHTSQYLCASSVGVGMANSPLHFGNGTRLTVT.

The chain combines TRBV5-1 with TRBJ1-5; 9 bases are shared with TRBD1. The junction had 1 base not matched to a gene; V was cut back by 0 bases and J by 6 bases. Germline V gives CDR1 SGHRS, CDR2 YFSETQ. The CDR3 spans 14 residues. The CDR3 DNA reads TGCGCCAGCAGCTTGGGGACAGGGGTTCAGCCCCAGCATTTT. Translated, it gives CASSLGTGVQPQHF.

The chain has TRBV4-1 and TRBJ1-2; tentatively, D is TRBD1 (5 bases). Deletions cut 0 bases from V and 3 bases from J, with 11 bases between. Germline CDR1 is MGHRA and CDR2 is YSYEKL. The CDR3 is made up of 15 amino acids. CDR3 coding DNA: TGCGCCAGCAGCCAAGACGACAGCTGGGACTATGGCTACACCTTC. The encoded protein is CASSQDDSWDYGYTF.

Concerning this clone: The same CDR3 can be traced to other DNA sequences in this sample. The chain employs TRBV4-1 and TRBJ1-4; D remains unclear. V was shortened by 0 bases and J by 5 bases, with 10 bases between the two germline ends. This CDR3 spans 15 amino acids. Germline V gene lookup returns CDR1 MGHRA and CDR2 YSYEKL. CDR3 sequence reads: CASSQESGGNEKLFF. CDR3 bases: TGCGCCAGCAGCCAAGAGTCAGGAGGGAATGAAAAACTGTTTTTT.

The rearrangement links TRBV7-9 to TRBJ2-7, with D maybe TRBD1 (5 bases). V was trimmed by 1 base and J by 3 bases, leaving 7 bases between them. Germline CDR1 SEHNR, CDR2 FQNEAQ (reference sequence). The CDR3 has 13 residues. The CDR3, as DNA: TGTGCCAGCAGCTTAGGGACACTCTACGAGCAGTACTTC. It specifies CASSLGTLYEQYF.

The V gene is TRBV19, the J gene TRBJ2-7; a weak D match, TRBD1 (6 bases). The CDR3 extends over 15 amino acids. V gave up 1 base and J gave up 3 bases, with 13 bases separating them. Germline V gene data show CDR1 as LNHDA and CDR2 as SQIVND (reference sequence). CDR3 protein: CASSIGVGGFYEQYF. CDR3 nucleotide sequence: TGTGCCAGTAGTATAGGGGTTGGGGGCTTCTACGAGCAGTACTTC.

This chain uses TRBV30 with TRBJ1-1; no definite D call. This CDR3 is 10 amino acids long. Trimming left V 8 bases short and J 2 bases short, with 6 bases between. CDR1 GTSNPN and CDR2 SVGIG come from the germline V gene (reference sequence). The CDR3 DNA sequence: TGTGCCAGCGGCAACACTGAAGCTTTCTTT. It translates to CASGNTEAFF.

The CDR3 DNA follows: TGTGCCAGCAGCCCTGGGACAGGGGGTTTGGGGGAAGCTTTCTTT. Translation gives CASSPGTGGLGEAFF. The chain links TRBV4-2 to TRBJ1-1, with 11 bases matching TRBD1. The CDR3 is 15 residues long. J lost 8 bases, V lost 4 bases, and 9 bases had no gene match. Germline V gene lookup returns CDR1 LGHNA and CDR2 YNFKEQ.

V gene TRBV7-9 combines with J gene TRBJ1-1, with D uncertain. CDR1 is SEHNR and CDR2 is FQNEAQ in the germline V gene (reference sequence). The CDR3 totals 14 residues. Trimming pared 0 bases from V and 2 bases from J, leaving 7 bases between. CDR3 residues: CASSLAAANTEAFF. CDR3 bases: TGTGCCAGCAGCTTAGCGGCAGCAAACACTGAAGCTTTCTTT. Complete variable domain (other parts from reference TRBV7-9 and TRBJ1-1): DTGVSQNPRHKITKRGQNVTFRCDPISEHNRLYWYRQTLGQGPEFLTYFQNEAQLEKSRLLSDRFSAERPKGSFSTLEIQRTEQGDSAMYLCASSLAAANTEAFFGQGTRLTVV.

The chain links TRBV7-6 to TRBJ2-1; no reliable D call. This CDR3 spans 11 amino acids. Germline CDR1 SGHVS, CDR2 FNYEAQ. V was shortened by 6 bases and J by 5 bases, with 5 bases between the two germline ends. The CDR3 DNA reads as TGTGCCAGCAGTACGGACAATGAGCAGTTCTTC. Protein product: CASSTDNEQFF.

This chain links TRBV4-2 with TRBJ2-5; 9 bases match TRBD1. The J segment lost 5 bases and the V segment lost 4 bases, leaving 14 bases of the junction unmatched. Per the germline V gene, CDR1 is LGHNA and CDR2 is YNFKEQ. There are 17 residues in the CDR3. CDR3 nucleotides: TGTGCCAGCAGCCTAGAACGGGACAGGGCGACTTGGGAGACCCAGTACTTC. Its translation is CASSLERDRATWETQYF.

The chain recombines TRBV14 with TRBJ2-1; D may be TRBD2 (6 bases). Germline V CDR1 and CDR2: SGHDN, FVKESK. This CDR3 is 16 amino acids long. V gave up 4 bases and J gave up 0 bases, with 13 bases separating them. The CDR3 nucleotides read TGTGCCAGCAGCCGCCCGGGACTCTCCTCCTACAATGAGCAGTTCTTC. Protein: CASSRPGLSSYNEQFF.

The chain is built from TRBV30 and TRBJ1-2; no reliable D call. The V end was cut by 0 bases, the J end by 8 bases, with 10 bases between. Germline V lookup: CDR1 GTSNPN, CDR2 SVGIG (reference sequence). The CDR3 covers 12 residues. This CDR3 reads CAWSVRVGGYTF. CDR3 nucleotides: TGTGCCTGGAGTGTACGGGTGGGGGGCTACACCTTC.

The rearrangement uses TRBV9 and TRBJ2-7; 9 bases fit TRBD1. Looked up from germline, CDR1 is SGDLS and CDR2 is YYNGEE. Losses at the gene ends were 3 bases for V and 4 bases for J; bases not matched to a gene: 11. CDR3 length: 16 amino acids. The CDR3 spells CASSEWAGQGAYEQYF. DNA for the CDR3: TGTGCCAGCAGCGAGTGGGCGGGACAGGGAGCATACGAGCAGTACTTC.

On this clone itself: The junction departs from germline at one end; a sequencing error may be responsible. This chain links TRBV13 with TRBJ2-4; no clear D. CDR3 length: 13 amino acids. CDR1 and CDR2 (germline): PRHDT, FYEKMQ (reference sequence). CDR3 in amino acids: CASSLGLRDIQYF. CDR3 nucleotides: TGTGCCAGCAGCCTAGGGCTAAGGGACATTCAGTACTTC.